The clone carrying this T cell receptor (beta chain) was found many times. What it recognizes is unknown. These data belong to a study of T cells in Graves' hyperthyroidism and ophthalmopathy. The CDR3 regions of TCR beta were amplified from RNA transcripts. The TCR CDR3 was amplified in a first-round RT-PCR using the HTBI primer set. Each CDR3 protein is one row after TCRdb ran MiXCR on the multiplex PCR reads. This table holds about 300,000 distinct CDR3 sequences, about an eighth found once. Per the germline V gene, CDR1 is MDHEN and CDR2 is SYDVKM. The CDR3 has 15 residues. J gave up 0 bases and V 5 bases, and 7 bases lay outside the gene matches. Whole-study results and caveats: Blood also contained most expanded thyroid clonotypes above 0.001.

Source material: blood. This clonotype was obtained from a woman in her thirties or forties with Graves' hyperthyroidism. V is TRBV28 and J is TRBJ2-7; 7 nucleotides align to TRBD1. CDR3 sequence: CASSPQDRSSYEQYF. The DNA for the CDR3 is TGTGCCAGCAGTCCTCAGGACAGGAGCTCCTACGAGCAGTACTTC. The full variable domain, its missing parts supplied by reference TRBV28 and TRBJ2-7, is DVKVTQSSRYLVKRTGEKVFLECVQDMDHENMFWYRQDPGLGLRLIYFSYDVKMKEKGDIPEGYSVSREKKERFSLILESASTNQTSMYLCASSPQDRSSYEQYFGPGTRLTVT.